This T cell receptor beta chain was documented in a study of blood T cell repertoires in COVID-19 (dated by TCRdb to 2020 to 2022). As for the study more broadly: Samples from collaborators originated in the United States, Italy and Spain and spanned both the acute and convalescent phases of COVID-19. Sample metadata almost always included a de-identified subject ID, COVID-19 status, age in years and sex. Deeply sampled blood TCRbeta repertoires from subjects exposed to, actively infected with, or recovered from COVID-19 were included in the dataset. HLA class I and class II types, where available, came from metadata supplied by the sample provider rather than from assay-based typing. The samples were drawn from the first 160 participants of the ongoing ImmuneRACE study and from some 1,300 subjects provided by 6 global collaborators. A freely available public database, intended as a resource for researchers studying the immune response to SARS-CoV-2, is where the repertoires were released. The prospective study material was composed of cDNA or gDNA derived from T cells, B-cell-depleted T cells, or PBMCs.

Study-level results and caveats: How much clinical and demographic metadata was included differed by source and by participant, and the metadata was provided uncurated.

From the cysteine through the phenylalanine, the CDR3 covers 17 amino acids. Only the CDR3 part of the read is kept: 51 bases, read in frame from the first base. V loses 4 bases of germline sequence and J loses 0 bases, and the interval between the two ends is 18 bases. The immunoSEQ Assay, a bias-controlled multiplex PCR, was used to amplify TCRbeta CDR3 regions from genomic DNA. The source study handled its data this way. Within the assay, amplification of reference gene primers was used to estimate how many nucleated cells each sample contained. To quantify the absolute abundance of each unique TCRbeta CDR3 rearrangement, sequence reads were collapsed and filtered. For each sample, productive Simpson clonality was calculated as the square root of Simpson's diversity index over productive rearrangements. Not all clones reach the TCRdb copy of this immuneACCESS table, which keeps in-frame sequences only. Checked studies attribute under half of the gap to unresolved V genes and leave the rest unexplained. That table supplies the V and J calls and clone size; D and trimming were determined from the DNA. In this sample the table shows 150,000 to 200,000 clones, approximately 88% of which occur a single time. Jointly, the top ten make up roughly 4.9% of the sample.

Participants in the prospective study were enrolled through a virtual design, were aged about 18 to 90 years, and lived in 24 United States geographic areas. To assign participants to cohorts, the prospective study relied on clinical history that participants themselves reported in a screening survey and a study questionnaire. A participant counted as exposed if, within 2 weeks of entering the study, that participant had been in contact with someone who had a PCR-confirmed or clinician-diagnosed COVID-19 case. In the prospective study, mobile phlebotomists collected whole blood, serum and a nasopharyngeal or oropharyngeal swab from each participant. Prospective study participants could optionally give additional blood draws and questionnaires over an approximately two-month period. Before DNA extraction, blood samples from the prospective study were shipped at room temperature or frozen. With regard to this clone: Its antigen is currently not known. The record has no base qualities; no much larger clone is one base away.

The TCR originated in a man in his sixties or seventies who had been exposed to COVID-19. Specimen: PBMCs or T cells enriched from blood (not recorded which). This chain joins TRBV23-1 to TRBJ1-1, with TRBD1 as a weak D call on 6 bases. TRBV23-1 is assigned to the ORF class and has an uncertain function. The nucleotide sequence is given as TGCGCCAGCAGTCCGGATTACAATAGGGGGATGAACACTGAAGCTTTCTTT. This yields the protein CASSPDYNRGMNTEAFF.